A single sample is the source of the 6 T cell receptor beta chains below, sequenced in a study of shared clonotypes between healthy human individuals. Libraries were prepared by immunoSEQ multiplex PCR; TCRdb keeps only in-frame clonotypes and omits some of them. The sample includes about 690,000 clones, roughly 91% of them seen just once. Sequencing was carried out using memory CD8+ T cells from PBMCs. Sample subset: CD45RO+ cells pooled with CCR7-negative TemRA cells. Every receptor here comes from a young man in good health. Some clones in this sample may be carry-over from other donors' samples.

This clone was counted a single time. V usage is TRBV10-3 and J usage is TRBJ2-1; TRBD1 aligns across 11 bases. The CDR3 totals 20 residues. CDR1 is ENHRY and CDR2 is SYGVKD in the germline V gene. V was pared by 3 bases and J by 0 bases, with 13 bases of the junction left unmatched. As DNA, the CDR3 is TGTGCCATCAGTGACCTATTCCGGGACAGGGGGAGGAGCTCCTACAATGAGCAGTTCTTC. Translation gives CAISDLFRDRGRSSYNEQFF.

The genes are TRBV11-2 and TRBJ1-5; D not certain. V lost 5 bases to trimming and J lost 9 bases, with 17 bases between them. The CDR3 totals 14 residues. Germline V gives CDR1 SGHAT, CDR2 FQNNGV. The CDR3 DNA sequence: TGTGCCAGCAGCAAAACCGGGCCACGATGGCCCCAGCATTTT. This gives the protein CASSKTGPRWPQHF.

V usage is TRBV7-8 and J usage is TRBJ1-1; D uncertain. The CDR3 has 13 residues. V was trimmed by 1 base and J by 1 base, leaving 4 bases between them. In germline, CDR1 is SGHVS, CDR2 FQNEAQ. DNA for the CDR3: TGTGCCAGCAGCTTAGGCCGGAACACTGAAGCTTTCTTT. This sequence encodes CASSLGRNTEAFF.

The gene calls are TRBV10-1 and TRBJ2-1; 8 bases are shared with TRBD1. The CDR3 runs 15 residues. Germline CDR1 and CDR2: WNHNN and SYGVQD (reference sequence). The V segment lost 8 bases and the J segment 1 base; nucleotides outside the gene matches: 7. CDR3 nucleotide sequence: TGCGCCAGCGCCCCAGGGGGCCCATCCTACAATGAGCAGTTCTTC. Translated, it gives CASAPGGPSYNEQFF.

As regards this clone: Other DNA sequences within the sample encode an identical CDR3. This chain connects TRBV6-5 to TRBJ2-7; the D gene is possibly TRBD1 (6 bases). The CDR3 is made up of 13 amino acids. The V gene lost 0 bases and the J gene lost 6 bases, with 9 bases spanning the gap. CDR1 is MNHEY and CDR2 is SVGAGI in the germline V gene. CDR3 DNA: TGTGCCAGCAGTTACTCTTTGACAGGCGAGCAGTACTTC. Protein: CASSYSLTGEQYF.

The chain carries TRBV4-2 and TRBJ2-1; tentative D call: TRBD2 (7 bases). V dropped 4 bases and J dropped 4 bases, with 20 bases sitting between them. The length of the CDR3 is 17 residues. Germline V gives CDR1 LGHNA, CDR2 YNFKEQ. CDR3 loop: CASSPHGGRSAYNEQFF. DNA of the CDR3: TGTGCCAGCAGCCCCCACGGGGGGCGGAGTGCTTACAATGAGCAGTTCTTC.